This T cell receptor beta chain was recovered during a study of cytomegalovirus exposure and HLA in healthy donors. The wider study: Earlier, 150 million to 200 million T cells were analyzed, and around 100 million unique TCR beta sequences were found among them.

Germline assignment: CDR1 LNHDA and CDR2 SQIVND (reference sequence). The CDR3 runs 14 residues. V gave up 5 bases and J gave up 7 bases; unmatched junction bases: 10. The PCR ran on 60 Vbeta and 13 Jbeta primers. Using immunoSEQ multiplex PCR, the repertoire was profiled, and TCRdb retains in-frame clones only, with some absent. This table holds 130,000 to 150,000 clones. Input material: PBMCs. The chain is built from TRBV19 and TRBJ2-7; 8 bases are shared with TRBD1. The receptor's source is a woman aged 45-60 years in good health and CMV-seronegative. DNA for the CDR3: TGTGCCAGTAGTTTAACAGGGGGTCCAAGTGAGCAGTACTTC. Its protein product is CASSLTGGPSEQYF.